This TCR beta chain was documented in a study of cytomegalovirus exposure and HLA in healthy donors. The primer mix had 60 Vbeta and 13 Jbeta primers. Profiled with immunoSEQ multiplex PCR; TCRdb holds only in-frame clones, not every one. The table lists 85,000 to 120,000 clones, around 80% of them singletons, with 2.5% in the top ten. General study results and limits: Follow-up analysis seemed to connect common viral pathogens with several of the most significant clusters identified.

With respect to this clone: As yet, its antigen is unknown.

The receptor's source is a man in his forties in good health and CMV-seronegative. Sequencing was performed on PBMCs.

CDR3 DNA sequence: TGTGCCAGCAGCAAAACCGACAGGGACCATTCACCCCTCCACTTT. The encoded protein is CASSKTDRDHSPLHF. The V gene is TRBV7-9, the J gene TRBJ1-6; 7 bases match TRBD1. Germline values: CDR1 SEHNR, CDR2 FQNEAQ (reference sequence). The CDR3 extends over 15 amino acids. With 5 bases clipped from V and 8 bases from J, the junction kept 9 bases outside the gene matches.